These 19 T cell receptor beta chains were sequenced from one sample in a study of shared clonotypes between healthy human individuals (TCRdb year 2020). The library came from the immunoSEQ multiplex PCR assay. The clones in this table, taken by TCRdb from immuneACCESS, are in-frame only. Not every clone is retained; where verified, under half of the shortfall comes from an unresolved V gene, and the cause of the rest is unknown. This sample has about 1 million clones in its table, and about three quarters of those were observed once. The top ten hold approximately 1.5% of the sample. Sequencing was done on a sample of memory CD4+ T cells sorted from blood. The cell subset or site label here, explained by the study, means: CD45RA-negative fraction. The source is a man in his late teens or twenties in good health.

V and J are TRBV13 and TRBJ1-4; the match to TRBD1 covers 8 bases. After removal of 5 bases from V and 0 bases from J, the junction contained 8 bases not matched to a gene. CDR3 size: 17 residues. Germline CDR1 PRHDT, CDR2 FYEKMQ (reference sequence). The CDR3 coding sequence is TGTGCCAGCAGCATCGGACAGGGTCCCTCAACTAATGAAAAACTGTTTTTT. Its protein product is CASSIGQGPSTNEKLFF.

A remark on this clone: Other nucleotide sequences from this sample produce the same CDR3. V gene TRBV7-2 combines with J gene TRBJ1-1; D is unresolved. The CDR3 spans 12 residues. The V end was cut by 4 bases, the J end by 2 bases, with 5 bases between. Germline V gene sequence: CDR1 SGHTA, CDR2 FQGNSA. CDR3 amino acids: CASSSSNTEAFF. In DNA form, the CDR3 reads TGTGCCAGCAGCTCCTCTAACACTGAAGCTTTCTTT.

The chain uses TRBV19 and TRBJ1-3; no reliable D call. The germline CDR1 and CDR2 sequences are LNHDA and SQIVND (reference sequence). CDR3 length equals 12 residues. The V gene lost 5 bases and the J gene lost 9 bases, with 11 bases spanning the gap. The CDR3 DNA is TGTGCCAGTAGTTCACGGACGGGCACCATATATTTT. It encodes CASSSRTGTIYF.

This clone was counted a single time. V usage is TRBV5-6 and J usage is TRBJ2-7; 16 bases align to TRBD2. Per germline, CDR1 SGHDT and CDR2 YYEEEE. The CDR3 extends over 18 amino acids. Germline trimming cut 4 bases from V and 4 bases from J; bases unmatched to any gene: 11. The CDR3 nucleotides are TGTGCCAGCAGCGCCGGGGCGGGACTAGCGGGAGGGAGTTACGAGCAGTACTTC. It codes for CASSAGAGLAGGSYEQYF.

This clone has more than one count but fewer than ten. V is TRBV30 and J is TRBJ2-3, with 7 bases that match TRBD2. Looked up from germline, CDR1 is GTSNPN and CDR2 is SVGIG (reference sequence). V trimming: 7 bases; J trimming: 6 bases; junction bases outside the gene matches: 4. The CDR3 covers 11 residues. The CDR3 bases are TGTGCCTCGGGGGGTTCGGATACGCAGTATTTT. Amino acids: CASGGSDTQYF.

The chain links TRBV6-1 to TRBJ2-5; D remains ambiguous. CDR1 and CDR2 (germline): MNHNS, SASEGT. There are 12 residues in the CDR3. V gave up 6 bases and J gave up 0 bases, with 5 bases separating them. CDR3 region: CASRLYQETQYF. CDR3 nucleotide sequence: TGTGCCAGCAGGTTGTACCAAGAGACCCAGTACTTC.

The rearrangement links TRBV9 to TRBJ1-6; D gene uncertain. V lost 4 bases and J lost 5, with 13 bases in between. This CDR3 spans 15 amino acids. The germline V gene has CDR1 SGDLS and CDR2 YYNGEE. Here the CDR3 reads CASSLKGSNNSPLHF. The DNA of the CDR3 is TGTGCCAGCAGCCTAAAGGGTAGCAATAATTCACCCCTCCACTTT.

The rearrangement joins TRBV7-2 to TRBJ1-2; D is uncertain. The CDR3 loop spans 14 amino acids. Looked up from germline, CDR1 is SGHTA and CDR2 is FQGNSA. V dropped 5 bases and J dropped 3 bases, with 13 bases sitting between them. The DNA of the CDR3 is TGTGCCAGCAGCCCGAGCGGGGTCCACTATGGCTACACCTTC. Translated, it gives CASSPSGVHYGYTF.

This chain links TRBV7-2 with TRBJ1-3; D remains unclear. The CDR3 length is 15 residues. The ends were cut back, 6 bases at V and 3 bases at J, with 15 bases in the middle. From germline, CDR1 is SGHTA and CDR2 FQGNSA. The CDR3 protein is CASSPTVEFGNTIYF. The CDR3 nucleotides are TGTGCCAGCAGTCCGACCGTTGAATTTGGAAACACCATATATTTT.

The chain joins TRBV5-1 to TRBJ2-6; perhaps TRBD1 as D (6 bases). From germline, CDR1 is SGHRS and CDR2 YFSETQ. The V end lost 6 bases, the J end lost 8 bases, and 21 bases lay between the germline ends. CDR3 length: 16 residues. CDR3 loop: CASTQRSGAGTNVLTF. In DNA, the CDR3 is TGCGCCAGCACACAGAGATCAGGGGCCGGGACCAACGTCCTGACTTTC. The full variable domain, its missing parts supplied by reference TRBV5-1 and TRBJ2-6, is KAGVTQTPRYLIKTRGQQVTLSCSPISGHRSVSWYQQTPGQGLQFLFEYFSETQRNKGNFPGRFSGRQFSNSRSEMNVSTLELGDSALYLCASTQRSGAGTNVLTFGAGSRLTVL.

This chain uses TRBV5-5 with TRBJ1-1; unclear D gene. V lost 4 bases, J lost 3 bases, and 13 bases lay in between. Per germline, CDR1 SGHKS and CDR2 YYEKEE (reference sequence). There are 14 residues in the CDR3. As DNA, the CDR3 is TGTGCCAGCAGCCCCGGGAGGGCGGACACTGAAGCTTTCTTT. The encoded protein is CASSPGRADTEAFF.

Only a few counts were recorded for this clone. This chain connects TRBV5-5 to TRBJ2-3; TRBD2 is a possible D gene (6 bases). Germline loops: CDR1 SGHKS, CDR2 YYEKEE (reference sequence). Trimming removed 3 bases from V and 3 bases from J, with 14 bases in between. The CDR3 runs 15 residues. This chain's CDR3 is CASSSQRLGTDTQYF. The DNA for the CDR3 is TGTGCCAGCAGCTCTCAGAGACTAGGTACAGATACGCAGTATTTT.

The chain joins TRBV2 to TRBJ1-3; weak D call: TRBD1 (5 bases). Germline CDR1 and CDR2: SNHLY and FYNNEI. The CDR3 runs 15 residues. Between the trimmed V and J ends, which lost 2 bases and 0 bases, there was a span of 8 bases. Here the CDR3 reads CASSELGGSGNTIYF. CDR3 nucleotides: TGTGCCAGCAGTGAATTGGGGGGCTCTGGAAACACCATATATTTT.

As concerns this clone: The sample holds other DNA sequences that translate to the same CDR3. The chain uses TRBV30 and TRBJ2-5; D unclear. Germline V lookup: CDR1 GTSNPN, CDR2 SVGIG (reference sequence). V lost 0 bases and J lost 1, with 6 bases in between. The CDR3 length is 13 residues. This chain's CDR3 is CAWSVRSQETQYF. The CDR3 nucleotides are TGTGCCTGGAGTGTAAGGTCCCAAGAGACCCAGTACTTC.

V is TRBV30 and J is TRBJ1-1, with TRBD1 matching 7 bases. The CDR3 runs to 15 residues. V lost 2 bases to trimming and J lost 8 bases; unmatched junction nucleotides: 14. From germline, CDR1 is GTSNPN and CDR2 SVGIG (reference sequence). The CDR3: CAWSFRDRATPEAFF. CDR3 sequence (DNA): TGTGCCTGGAGTTTCCGGGACAGAGCTACTCCGGAAGCTTTCTTT.

The J gene is TRBJ2-7, the V gene TRBV6-6; D is possibly TRBD2 (5 bases). CDR1 is MNHNY, CDR2 SVGAGI, per germline (reference sequence). The germline V and J ends were trimmed by 2 bases and 3 bases, with 8 bases remaining between them. CDR3 length equals 13 residues. Here the CDR3 DNA reads TGTGCCAGCAGTTACGGAGGCGTCTACGAGCAGTACTTC. Translating gives CASSYGGVYEQYF.

Remarks on this clone: Given a much more abundant clone one base away, this may be a read error. The sample holds other DNA sequences that translate to the same CDR3. The chain couples TRBV18 to TRBJ1-5, with 7 bases fitting TRBD1. Per the germline V gene, CDR1 is KGHSH and CDR2 is LQKENI. The length of the CDR3 is 13 residues. V shed 3 bases, J shed 4 bases, and the junction held 0 bases outside the gene matches. The CDR3 is CASSPDRNQPQHF. The DNA of the CDR3 is TGTGCCAGCTCACCGGACAGGAATCAGCCCCAGCATTTT.

CDR3 nucleotides: TGTGCCAGCAGCCCCCGACAGCGATCCTACGAGCAGTACTTC. It is translated as CASSPRQRSYEQYF. The chain has TRBV7-9 and TRBJ2-7; D perhaps matches TRBD1 (5 bases). V was cut by 5 bases and J by 1 base, with 12 bases left in between. The CDR3 totals 14 residues. CDR1 SEHNR and CDR2 FQNEAQ come from the germline V gene (reference sequence).

This rearrangement joins TRBV7-2 to TRBJ2-2; 7 nucleotides agree with TRBD1. From germline, CDR1 is SGHTA and CDR2 FQGNSA. V was clipped by 7 bases and J by 2 bases; unmatched bases: 10. The CDR3 spans 16 residues. CDR3: CASMDWDSRNTGELFF. The CDR3 coding sequence is TGTGCCAGCATGGATTGGGACAGCCGTAACACCGGGGAGCTGTTTTTT.